One T cell receptor (beta chain) is described in this entry. No antigen is known for it. The table came from immunoSEQ multiplex PCR; TCRdb's copy has only in-frame clones and leaves some out. This table has roughly 2,000,000 clones, around 93% appearing once. The data derive from a study of shared clonotypes between healthy human individuals. Germline V gene sequence: CDR1 LGHNA, CDR2 YNFKEQ. The CDR3 spans 13 residues. V was trimmed by 0 bases and J by 2 bases, leaving 5 bases between them. Study conclusions and caveats: Clonotype sharing among donors was thought likely to change with sequencing depth. The donor pool, a small one, limited the genetic and exposure-history diversity represented.

The naive CD8 fraction comprised CD45RO-negative cells positively selected for CCR7 and excluded terminally differentiated effector memory CD45RA+ cells. Sequenced material: naive CD8+ T cells from PBMCs. This chain connects TRBV4-2 to TRBJ2-7; D call uncertain. The clonotype comes from a man between 18 and 29 years old in good health. Some clones in this sample may be carry-over from other donors' samples. CDR3 sequence (DNA): TGTGCCAGCAGCCAAGATGCTGCCTACGAGCAGTACTTC. Its protein is CASSQDAAYEQYF.